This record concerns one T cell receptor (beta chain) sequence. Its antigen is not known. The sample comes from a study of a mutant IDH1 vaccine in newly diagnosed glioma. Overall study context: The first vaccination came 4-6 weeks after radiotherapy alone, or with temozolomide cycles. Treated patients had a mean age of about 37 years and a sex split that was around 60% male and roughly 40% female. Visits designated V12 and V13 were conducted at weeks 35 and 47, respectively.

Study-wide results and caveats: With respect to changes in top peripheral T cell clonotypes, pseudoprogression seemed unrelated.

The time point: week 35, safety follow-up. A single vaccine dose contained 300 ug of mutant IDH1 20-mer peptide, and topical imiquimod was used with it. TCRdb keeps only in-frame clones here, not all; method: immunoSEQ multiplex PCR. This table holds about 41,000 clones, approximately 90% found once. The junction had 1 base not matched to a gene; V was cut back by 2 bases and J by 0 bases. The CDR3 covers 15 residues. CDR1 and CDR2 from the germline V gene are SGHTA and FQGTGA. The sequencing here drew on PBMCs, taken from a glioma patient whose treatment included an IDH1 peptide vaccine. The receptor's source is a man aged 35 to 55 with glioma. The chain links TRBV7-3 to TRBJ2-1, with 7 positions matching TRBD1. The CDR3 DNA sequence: TGTGCCAGCAGCTTATCAGGGGGCTCCTACAATGAGCAGTTCTTC. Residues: CASSLSGGSYNEQFF.